The 2 T cell receptor beta chains given below trace back to one sample, sequenced in a study of T cell clonality in common variable immunodeficiency (dated by TCRdb to between 2015 and 2017). The study at large found these results: CVID TCRbeta sequences were reported to have fewer deletions and N-nucleotide insertions and to lack highly modified clones with 13 or more V deletions.

To prepare the library, the immunoSEQ multiplex PCR assay was applied. TCRdb's version of the immuneACCESS table is confined to in-frame rearrangements and falls short of the full clone set. An unresolved V gene accounts for under half of the shortfall where checked; the remainder is of unknown origin. The sample comprises fewer than 30,000 clones, and every one was counted more than once. 29% of the sample comes from the top ten. No antigen has been identified for these receptors. Material: peripheral blood mononuclear cells. Source of these receptors: a human donor with common variable immunodeficiency.

This clone was detected a few times. Read data end 3 residues before the CDR3 end; the end is taken from the germline J gene. The chain is built from TRBV18 and TRBJ2-5; a weak D match, TRBD2 (5 bases). Per germline, CDR1 KGHSH and CDR2 LQKENI. V lost 3 bases, J lost 4 bases, and 18 bases lay in between. This CDR3 contains 16 residues. The CDR3 loop reads CASSPSVQRVRETQYF. Partial CDR3 DNA: TGTGCCAGCTCACCCTCCGTACAGAGGGTAAGAGAGACC.

This clone was picked up a small number of times. Read coverage stops 3 residues before the CDR3 terminus; the germline J gene supplies the remainder. This chain uses TRBV7-8 with TRBJ2-7, with D perhaps TRBD1 (5 bases). Germline V gene data show CDR1 as SGHVS and CDR2 as FQNEAQ. This CDR3 comprises 14 residues. Trimming took 4 bases from V and 6 from J, leaving 16 bases between them. This CDR3 is CASSYLTAGSEQYF. The sequenced part of the CDR3 DNA is TGTGCCAGCAGCTACCTGACCGCAGGGTCCGAG.